The text below deals with one T cell receptor (beta chain). This entry belongs to a study of T cell clonotyping in hematopoietic cell transplantation. This CDR3 region has 14 residues. J was trimmed by 2 bases and V by 8 bases; bases with no gene match: 7. Looked up from germline, CDR1 is MNHEY and CDR2 is SMNVEV (reference sequence). Profiling relied on immunoSEQ multiplex PCR, and the TCRdb table lists in-frame clones only, not all of them. The table has more than 65,000 clones, roughly 93% seen once. This receptor was obtained from a man aged 45-65 years in good health. Some clones in this sample may be carry-over from other donors' samples. The V and J genes are TRBV27 and TRBJ2-3; 7 bases are shared with TRBD2. Sequencing was done on a sample of peripheral blood mononuclear cells. CDR3 in DNA: TGTGCCAGCTGCACTAGCGAAAACACAGATACGCAGTATTTT. Translation gives CASCTSENTDTQYF.